This TCR beta chain originates from a study of blood T cells in healthy people across ages. Primed by a sample-barcoded 5' primer and a J-beta primer mix, a second PCR proceeded for about 6 to 12 cycles. Each cDNA molecule received a tag from a template-switch adaptor that had 12 random nucleotides. One entry per CDR3 protein, called by TCRdb with MiXCR from the 5' RACE reads. The table shows about 650,000 distinct CDR3 sequences, with under 65% occurring only once. A remark on this clonotype: As yet, its antigen is unknown.

Germline CDR1 and CDR2: SGHDT and YYEEEE. The ends lost 3 bases at V and 1 base at J; junction bases unmatched: 8. The CDR3 runs to 17 residues. No fewer than 7 million PBMCs went into each sample. Study-wide points: As naive T cell percentage varied, TCR beta diversity correlated strongly with it. Age advanced and TCR beta diversity per million T cells fell, roughly linearly.

V is TRBV5-6 and J is TRBJ2-2; TRBD1 aligns across 8 bases. The receptor's source is a woman older than 75 in good health. Material for sequencing was blood. The CDR3 DNA follows: TGTGCCAGCAGCTCATATGGGACAGGTCGGAACACCGGGGAGCTGTTTTTT. It yields the protein CASSSYGTGRNTGELFF.